These T cell receptor beta chains were read from a single sample in a study of T-cell memory formation after mild COVID-19. Using its own MiXCR run on the 5' RACE reads, TCRdb lists one record per CDR3 protein. The sample lists hundreds of thousands of distinct CDR3 sequences, around 30% occurring once. Sequencing used PBMCs or a T cell subset sorted from them (not recorded which). Receptors originate from an adult woman who had mild COVID-19 (a few samples of this study predate the infection). Cell type and time point are not known. Each CDR3 is given with its conserved first and last residue. D genes are given only for firm matches. Clone size is given for some rows only: seen once, a few or many times, or a class if the clone is expanded.

clone_size d_call j_call v_call cdr3_nt cdr3_aa
few . TRBJ2-7 TRBV7-6 TGTGCCAGCAGCCCAGGACAGGGACTAGACGAGCAGTACTTC CASSPGQGLDEQYF
few . TRBJ2-1 TRBV14 TGTGCCAGCAGCTCCTGGGACGGCAACAATGAGCAGTTCTTC CASSSWDGNNEQFF
. . TRBJ1-1 TRBV6-2/TRBV6-3 TGTGCCAGCAGTTACGCGGGGGCGCGGGTGGCTTTCTTT CASSYAGARVAFF
. TRBD2 TRBJ2-1 TRBV9 TGTGCCAGCAGCGTTAGAATTAGCGGGAGGGGTGAGCAGTTCTTC CASSVRISGRGEQFF
few . TRBJ1-1 TRBV12-3/TRBV12-4 TGTGCCAGCAGTTTACGACAGGTGGGCACTGAAGCTTTCTTT CASSLRQVGTEAFF
. . TRBJ1-1 TRBV19 TGTGCCAGTAGGGACGGGGGAATGAACACTGAAGCTTTCTTT CASRDGGMNTEAFF
. . TRBJ1-5 TRBV2 TGTGCCAGCAGTGAAGCAGAGAGTAGCAATCAGCCCCAGCATTTT CASSEAESSNQPQHF
. . TRBJ1-1 TRBV7-8 TGTGCCAGCAGCTCCTTGTTACAGGAGAACACTGAAGCTTTCTTT CASSSLLQENTEAFF
. . TRBJ2-5 TRBV7-2 TGTGCCAGCAGCCTCCGGGACCACGGAGAGACCCAGTACTTC CASSLRDHGETQYF
few TRBD1 TRBJ1-4 TRBV6-6 TGTGCCAGCAGCGACAGGGGGCCGGTTGAAAAACTGTTTTTT CASSDRGPVEKLFF
few . TRBJ1-6 TRBV4-3 TGCGCCAGCAGCAAGGGATTATATAATTCACCCCTCCACTTT CASSKGLYNSPLHF
few . TRBJ2-5 TRBV5-1 TGCGCCAGCAGCTTCGTGGGGGGGCCGGTGGAGACCCAGTACTTC CASSFVGGPVETQYF
. TRBD1 TRBJ2-1 TRBV5-1 TGCGCCAGCAGCCCCTCCCCCGGGACAGAATACAATGAGCAGTTCTTC CASSPSPGTEYNEQFF
. . TRBJ2-1 TRBV2 TGTGCCAGCAGATCGGACAATGAGCAGTTCTTC CASRSDNEQFF
few . TRBJ1-1 TRBV12-3/TRBV12-4 TGTGCCAGCAGGTCGACAGATTGGGGGGTGAACACTGAAGCTTTCTTT CASRSTDWGVNTEAFF
. . TRBJ2-1 TRBV29-1 TGCAGTATGCGTAGGGGGGACAGCTACAATGAGCAGTTCTTC CSMRRGDSYNEQFF
few . TRBJ2-5 TRBV5-1 TGCGCCAGCAGCTTGATCGGCCAAGAGACCCAGTACTTC CASSLIGQETQYF
. . TRBJ1-5 TRBV19 TGTGCCAGTATGGCCGGCAGGGGAGTAGGGAATCAGCCCCAGCATTTT CASMAGRGVGNQPQHF
. . TRBJ2-2 TRBV24-1 TGTGCCACCAAGGGGGCCGGGGAGCTGTTTTTT CATKGAGELFF
. . TRBJ1-2 TRBV5-6 TGTGCCAGCAGCTATCAGGTGACTAACTATGGCTACACCTTC CASSYQVTNYGYTF
. . TRBJ2-7 TRBV2 TGTGCCAGCACTTCTCATGAGTTGGGAGAGCAGTACTTC CASTSHELGEQYF
once . TRBJ1-5 TRBV15 TGTGCCACCAGCATTTTCAGGGAAGGTGGGCAGCCCCAGCATTTT CATSIFREGGQPQHF
. TRBD1 TRBJ2-1 TRBV12-3/TRBV12-4 TGTGCCAGCAGTTTAGAAGGGGGCGTCTACAATGAGCAGTTCTTC CASSLEGGVYNEQFF
. . TRBJ2-1 TRBV6-5 TGTGCCAGCAGTTACTCGAGAGCGGCGGCAAATGAGCAGTTCTTC CASSYSRAAANEQFF
. . TRBJ1-2 TRBV29-1 TGCAGCGTTGAAGACGTAAACTATGGCTACACCTTC CSVEDVNYGYTF
few TRBD2 TRBJ2-7 TRBV20-1 TGCAGTGCTTCGGGACTAGGCTACGAGCAGTACTTC CSASGLGYEQYF
. . TRBJ2-1 TRBV7-3 TGTGCCAGCAGCCCAAAATTCGGGAGTGAGCAGTTCTTC CASSPKFGSEQFF
. TRBD1 TRBJ2-5 TRBV24-1 TGTGCCACCAGTGACCCCCGACGGACAGGGGGCGGAGAGACCCAGTACTTC CATSDPRRTGGGETQYF
. . TRBJ2-5 TRBV7-7 TGTGCCAGCAGCTGGAACGTCGGAGGGACGGAGACCCAGTACTTC CASSWNVGGTETQYF
. . TRBJ2-7 TRBV7-9 TGTGCCAGCAGCTGGAGCAGCTCCTACGAGCAGTACTTC CASSWSSSYEQYF
. TRBD2 TRBJ2-3 TRBV24-1 TGTGCCACCAGTGACTCCCGACTAGCGGACACAGATACGCAGTATTTT CATSDSRLADTDTQYF
. TRBD1 TRBJ2-1 TRBV4-2 TGTGCCAGCAGCCAAGGGGGACAGGCCTACAATGAGCAGTTCTTC CASSQGGQAYNEQFF
few TRBD2 TRBJ2-1 TRBV29-1 TGCAGCGTTGAAGTGGGACTAGCGGGCGTGGGGATTTACAATGAGCAGTTCTTC CSVEVGLAGVGIYNEQFF
few TRBD1 TRBJ2-1 TRBV14 TGTGCCAGCAGCCAAGCGATGACAGGGGGCGTTGAGCAGTTCTTC CASSQAMTGGVEQFF
few . TRBJ2-3 TRBV7-2 TGTGCCAGCAGCGCACAGAACGATAGGTGGCTATATGGCACAGATACGCAGTATTTT CASSAQNDRWLYGTDTQYF
few . TRBJ1-5 TRBV12-3/TRBV12-4 TGTGCCAGCAGTTTATCTTGGGGCGGTGGAAGCAATCAGCCCCAGCATTTT CASSLSWGGGSNQPQHF
. TRBD1 TRBJ1-1 TRBV3-1 TGTGCCAGCAGCGTAACACAGGGGGCCACTGAAGCTTTCTTT CASSVTQGATEAFF
few . TRBJ2-3 TRBV14 TGTGCCAGCAGCTTCACCGACATAGGGAAGGGCGGTTCGCAGTATTTT CASSFTDIGKGGSQYF
. TRBD1 TRBJ1-2 TRBV7-2 TGTGCCAGCAGAATCGGGACAGCTAACTATGGCTACACCTTC CASRIGTANYGYTF
. TRBD2 TRBJ2-3 TRBV20-1 TGCAGTGTCGACGGGACTAGCGGCAGCACAGATACGCAGTATTTT CSVDGTSGSTDTQYF
few . TRBJ1-2 TRBV3-1 TGTGCCAGCAGCCAACCCGGACAAATTTATGGCTACACCTTC CASSQPGQIYGYTF
. . TRBJ2-2 TRBV5-1 TGCGCCAGCAGCCCGAGCCGCCAGCTCACCGGGGAGCTGTTTTTT CASSPSRQLTGELFF
. . TRBJ1-1 TRBV7-9 TGTGCCAGCAGTTCCCTCTCAACAGGGAGCACTGAAGCTTTCTTT CASSSLSTGSTEAFF
. TRBD2 TRBJ2-7 TRBV6-2/TRBV6-3 TGTGCCAGCATCGGACTAGCGGGAGTCAGCGAGCAGTACTTC CASIGLAGVSEQYF
. . TRBJ1-5 TRBV7-2 TGTGCCAGCAGCTTAGGGGCGGAGCAGCCCCAGCATTTT CASSLGAEQPQHF
. TRBD1 TRBJ2-1 TRBV29-1 TGCAGCGGGGGGTGGGACAGCCATATCAATGAGCAGTTCTTC CSGGWDSHINEQFF
. . TRBJ2-1 TRBV12-3/TRBV12-4 TGTGCCAGCAGACCGACGGGGGGCGGGACTTCCGCCCGGGGTGAGCAGTTCTTC CASRPTGGGTSARGEQFF
. TRBD2 TRBJ2-1 TRBV7-3 TGTGCCAGCAGCTTACGGGGGGACTCCTACAATGAGCAGTTCTTC CASSLRGDSYNEQFF
. . TRBJ2-1 TRBV2 TGTGCCAGCAGTGTTCAACCCCAACTTGTCTTCTCCTACAATGAGCAGTTCTTC CASSVQPQLVFSYNEQFF
many . TRBJ2-3 TRBV5-1 TGCGCCAGCAGCTTGGCGGGGCCAGATACGCAGTATTTT CASSLAGPDTQYF
few TRBD2 TRBJ2-7 TRBV6-5 TGTGCCAGCAGTACCTCAGGGCTAGCGGTATTCTACGAGCAGTACTTC CASSTSGLAVFYEQYF